The 22 T cell receptor beta chains presented below share a single source sample, sequenced in a study of OX40 agonist ivuxolimab in advanced cancers. The method was the immunoSEQ multiplex PCR assay. The source is immuneACCESS, and TCRdb retained only in-frame sequences with V and J called. Part of the clones is not carried over; for the studies checked, unresolved V genes explain less than half of this, and the remainder is unexplained. For this sample the table gives tens of thousands of clones, of which about 91% were detected only once. 2.6% of the sample is taken by the ten largest. The material was CD4+ or CD8+ T cells sorted from blood, obtained in a trial of the OX40 agonist ivuxolimab. The receptors stem from an adult with an advanced solid tumor such as melanoma, head and neck, liver or kidney cancer.

The V and J genes are TRBV6-6 and TRBJ1-2, with D maybe TRBD1 (6 bases). Deletions cut 7 bases from V and 8 bases from J, with 23 bases between. CDR1 and CDR2 from the germline V gene are MNHNY and SVGAGI (reference sequence). The CDR3 has 15 amino acids. The CDR3 sequence is CASIPPGEGIMGYTF. CDR3 nucleotides: TGTGCCAGCATCCCCCCAGGGGAGGGAATTATGGGCTACACCTTC.

The genes are TRBV7-3 and TRBJ1-2; D is possibly TRBD1 (5 bases). CDR1 SGHTA and CDR2 FQGTGA come from the germline V gene. Trimming cost V 3 bases and J 8 bases, with 19 bases left between them. The CDR3 is made up of 15 amino acids. The CDR3 loop is CASSLAGTPVAGYTF. The CDR3, as DNA: TGTGCCAGCAGCTTGGCTGGGACGCCGGTAGCGGGCTACACCTTC.

In DNA, the CDR3 is TGCGCCAGCAGCCTCGGACAGGGCAATCAGCCCCAGCATTTT. Translation: CASSLGQGNQPQHF. J is TRBJ1-5 and V is TRBV4-1; TRBD1 aligns across 7 bases. V lost 4 bases to trimming and J lost 2 bases; unmatched junction nucleotides: 2. CDR1 and CDR2 from the germline V gene are MGHRA and YSYEKL. The CDR3 covers 14 residues.

The rearrangement links TRBV4-1 to TRBJ2-3, with 10 bases that match TRBD2. The V gene end was trimmed by 0 bases and the J gene end by 2 bases; junction bases not matched to a gene: 8. From germline, CDR1 is MGHRA and CDR2 YSYEKL. This CDR3 has 18 residues. The CDR3 sequence is CASSQDNPAGGVTDTQYF. For the CDR3, the DNA is TGCGCCAGCAGCCAAGATAATCCAGCGGGAGGGGTCACAGATACGCAGTATTTT.

The chain joins TRBV4-1 to TRBJ2-2; the D call may be TRBD1 or TRBD2 (6 bases each). The V gene lost 0 bases and the J gene lost 7 bases, with 12 bases spanning the gap. CDR1 and CDR2 (germline): MGHRA, YSYEKL. This CDR3 contains 15 residues. CDR3 sequence reads: CASSQDLGGVGELFF. CDR3 in DNA: TGCGCCAGCAGCCAAGACCTGGGGGGCGTCGGGGAGCTGTTTTTT.

This chain links TRBV27 with TRBJ1-1, with TRBD1 matching over 8 bases. This CDR3 has 14 residues. Germline V CDR1 and CDR2: MNHEY, SMNVEV (reference sequence). V lost 2 bases to trimming and J lost 4 bases; unmatched junction nucleotides: 3. CDR3 in DNA: TGTGCCAGCAGTTTAGACAGGGGTGGCACTGAAGCTTTCTTT. This encodes CASSLDRGGTEAFF.

The rearrangement links TRBV28 to TRBJ2-1, with D unresolved. Trimming removed 2 bases from V and 5 bases from J, with 7 bases in between. Per germline, CDR1 MDHEN and CDR2 SYDVKM. CDR3 length: 13 residues. This chain's CDR3 is CASSLIRNNEQFF. The DNA for the CDR3 is TGTGCCAGCAGTTTAATAAGGAACAATGAGCAGTTCTTC.

The genes are TRBV2 and TRBJ2-7; 7 nucleotides match TRBD1. Germline loops: CDR1 SNHLY, CDR2 FYNNEI. V shed 6 bases and J 7 bases; nucleotides not matched to a gene: 15. The CDR3 consists of 15 residues. The CDR3 protein is CASSETQTGLGEQYF. The CDR3 nucleotides read TGTGCCAGCAGCGAAACCCAGACAGGGTTGGGTGAGCAGTACTTC.

V and J are TRBV27 and TRBJ1-5, with a tentative D call TRBD1 (6 bases). Germline loops: CDR1 MNHEY, CDR2 SMNVEV (reference sequence). The CDR3 contains 16 residues. The V end lost 0 bases, the J end lost 3 bases, and 12 bases lay between the germline ends. CDR3 loop: CASSLSPRGPNQPQHF. CDR3 coding DNA: TGTGCCAGCAGTTTATCGCCCAGGGGACCCAATCAGCCCCAGCATTTT.

The chain couples TRBV11-3 to TRBJ2-1, with TRBD1 matching 8 bases. The CDR3 has 13 amino acids. Germline trimming cut 4 bases from V and 9 bases from J; bases unmatched to any gene: 5. In germline, CDR1 is SGHNT, CDR2 YENEEA. The CDR3 sequence: CASSSSGGSEQFF. For the CDR3, the DNA is TGTGCCAGCAGCTCCTCAGGGGGCTCTGAGCAGTTCTTC.

The rearrangement uses TRBV10-3 and TRBJ2-7; TRBD2 matches at 10 bases. V shed 6 bases, J shed 2 bases, and the junction held 4 bases outside the gene matches. CDR1 and CDR2 from the germline V gene are ENHRY and SYGVKD. This CDR3 comprises 14 residues. This CDR3 is CAIRTGTSAYEQYF. Here the CDR3 DNA reads TGTGCCATCAGAACCGGGACTAGCGCCTACGAGCAGTACTTC.

This rearrangement joins TRBV18 to TRBJ2-7; D not certain. In germline, CDR1 is KGHSH, CDR2 LQKENI. This CDR3 has 13 amino acids. V dropped 3 bases and J dropped 6 bases, with 12 bases sitting between them. CDR3 amino acids: CASSPEVSGEQYF. For the CDR3, the DNA is TGTGCCAGCTCACCGGAAGTCTCCGGCGAGCAGTACTTC.

The chain links TRBV6-1 to TRBJ2-3, with D possibly being TRBD1 (5 bases). The CDR3 totals 13 residues. The germline gives CDR1 MNHNS, CDR2 SASEGT. The germline V and J ends were trimmed by 7 bases and 6 bases, with 14 bases remaining between them. The DNA of the CDR3 is TGTGCCAGCACGGGCAGGGATCGGGATACGCAGTATTTT. This translates into CASTGRDRDTQYF.

For the CDR3, the DNA is TGCGCCAGCAGCTCCATCATCTCCTACGAGCAGTACTTC. Its protein is CASSSIISYEQYF. The V gene is TRBV5-1, the J gene TRBJ2-7; D ambiguous. Between the trimmed V and J ends, which lost 3 bases and 0 bases, there was a span of 7 bases. CDR1 is SGHRS, CDR2 YFSETQ, per germline. The CDR3 consists of 13 residues. Drawing the rest from reference TRBV5-1 and TRBJ2-7, the complete variable domain is KAGVTQTPRYLIKTRGQQVTLSCSPISGHRSVSWYQQTPGQGLQFLFEYFSETQRNKGNFPGRFSGRQFSNSRSEMNVSTLELGDSALYLCASSSIISYEQYFGPGTRLTVT.

The chain recombines TRBV18 with TRBJ1-5; 8 positions match TRBD1. Germline lookup yields CDR1 KGHSH and CDR2 LQKENI. This CDR3 region has 13 residues. V was pared by 8 bases and J by 4 bases, with 4 bases of the junction left unmatched. The CDR3 DNA is TGTGCCAGCACGGGACAGGTGAATCAGCCCCAGCATTTT. Its translation: CASTGQVNQPQHF.

The chain is built from TRBV29-1 and TRBJ2-6; D gene unclear. Between the trimmed V and J ends, which lost 4 bases and 0 bases, there was a span of 13 bases. The CDR3 extends over 16 amino acids. Germline V CDR1 and CDR2: SQVTM, ANQGSEA. The CDR3, as DNA: TGCAGCGTTGGATCTAGTCCGGCCTCTGGGGCCAACGTCCTGACTTTC. Translating it yields CSVGSSPASGANVLTF.

This clone occurred once. The CDR3 region has the DNA TGCGCCAGCAGCGTACAGGGTGCTAACAGGGAGACCCAGTACTTC. It is translated as CASSVQGANRETQYF. The gene calls are TRBV5-1 and TRBJ2-5; D is possibly TRBD1 (6 bases). The CDR3 covers 15 residues. Germline CDR1 SGHRS, CDR2 YFSETQ. V gave up 4 bases and J gave up 5 bases, with 18 bases separating them.

The rearrangement links TRBV4-1 to TRBJ1-5; no firm D call. Trimming took 1 base from V and 9 from J, leaving 16 bases between them. Germline CDR1 reads MGHRA; CDR2 reads YSYEKL. The CDR3 spans 15 residues. CDR3 coding DNA: TGCGCCAGCAGCCAAGGACTCTGGATACTTGGGCCCCAGCATTTT. Its translation is CASSQGLWILGPQHF.

The gene calls are TRBV5-6 and TRBJ2-3, with a weak D call TRBD1 (6 bases). Germline values: CDR1 SGHDT, CDR2 YYEEEE. The CDR3 runs to 14 residues. Trimming stripped 4 bases from V and 5 bases from J, with 14 bases between. In DNA, the CDR3 is TGTGCCAGCAGCATGGCCTGGGGGCGAGATACGCAGTATTTT. It specifies CASSMAWGRDTQYF.

The chain combines TRBV7-2 with TRBJ2-7; 7 nucleotides align to TRBD2. This CDR3 has 14 residues. The V segment lost 5 bases and the J segment 1 base; nucleotides outside the gene matches: 5. Per germline, CDR1 SGHTA and CDR2 FQGNSA. CDR3 region: CASSRTGGSYEQYF. The CDR3 nucleotides read TGTGCCAGCAGCCGTACGGGGGGATCCTACGAGCAGTACTTC.

The table lists this clone with a count of one. The chain links TRBV27 to TRBJ2-3; D is ambiguous. The germline gives CDR1 MNHEY, CDR2 SMNVEV (reference sequence). The CDR3 loop spans 14 amino acids. The germline V and J ends were trimmed by 4 bases and 6 bases, with 14 bases remaining between them. CDR3 region: CASSSGLKRDTQYF. In DNA, the CDR3 is TGTGCCAGCAGTTCGGGCCTCAAGAGGGATACGCAGTATTTT.

J is TRBJ2-7 and V is TRBV4-2; TRBD2 matches at 13 bases. The CDR3 totals 18 residues. After removal of 3 bases from V and 1 base from J, the junction contained 9 bases not matched to a gene. From germline, CDR1 is LGHNA and CDR2 YNFKEQ. The CDR3 protein is CASSHLGGTSGISYEQYF. CDR3 nucleotides: TGTGCCAGCAGCCACCTGGGGGGGACTAGCGGGATATCCTACGAGCAGTACTTC.